Described below is a single T cell receptor (beta chain) sequence and its context. Its target is not known. Mismatch with germline at one junction end may stem from a read error. The PCR used 60 Vbeta and 13 Jbeta primers. Profiled with immunoSEQ multiplex PCR; TCRdb holds only in-frame clones, not every one. In total, the table holds 200,000 to 250,000 clones. This CDR3 contains 16 residues. CDR1 and CDR2 (germline): MNHEY, SMNVEV (reference sequence). The sample originates from a study of cytomegalovirus exposure and HLA in healthy donors. Each donor was healthy, and each was a bone marrow donor. When sampled, the donors appeared nominally healthy, though they likely had unrecorded immune exposures. Whole-study results and caveats: Later analysis reportedly placed an Asian-associated ancestry cluster below the roughly 670-donor mean in N-insertions. Some V segments, TRBV6-2 and TRBV6-3 among them, were indistinguishable and were therefore excluded.

Material for sequencing was PBMCs. This clonotype was sampled from a young woman in good health and CMV-seropositive. The rearrangement uses TRBV27 and TRBJ2-6; D is possibly TRBD1 (5 bases). CDR3 protein: CASSPGPRSGANALTF. For the CDR3, the DNA is TGTGCCAGCAGTCCCGGACCGCGCTCTGGGGCCAACGCCCTGACTTTC.